These T cell receptor beta chains were read from a single sample in a study of T cells after yellow fever vaccination. TCRdb ran MiXCR on the 5' RACE reads and lists one entry per CDR3 protein. The sample lists 150,000 to 200,000 distinct CDR3 sequences, 9.5% to 12% seen once, with 35% to 45% in the top ten. Sequencing used CD8+ T cells sorted from PBMCs, obtained 15 days after the yellow fever booster vaccination. These receptors came from a man aged 18 to 29 who received the YFV17D yellow fever vaccine. Each CDR3 is given with its conserved first and last residue. The D gene is left open where the match is weak. Not all rows give a size; the values are once, few, many and, for expanded clones, a class.

clone_size	d_call	v_call	j_call	cdr3_nt	cdr3_aa
.	.	TRBV25-1	TRBJ1-5	TGTGCCAGCAGTGAATCTGGGGGAACGGGCAATCAGCCCCAGCATTTT	CASSESGGTGNQPQHF
few	.	TRBV6-1	TRBJ1-1	TGTGCCAGCAGCCCCGGGGCCCCGGGCACTGAAGCTTTCTTT	CASSPGAPGTEAFF
few	.	TRBV4-1	TRBJ1-6	TGCGCCAGCAGCCAAGATGAGCAGGGTTTCAATTCACCCCTCCACTTT	CASSQDEQGFNSPLHF
few	.	TRBV5-4	TRBJ2-1	TGTGCCAGCAGCTTGGCCAGGTTAGGGCGCTACAATGAGCAGTTCTTC	CASSLARLGRYNEQFF
few	.	TRBV9	TRBJ2-1	TGTGCCAGCAGCGTAGTGGGTTCCCCGAGCTCCTACAATGAGCAGTTCTTC	CASSVVGSPSSYNEQFF
.	TRBD2	TRBV7-9	TRBJ2-1	TGTGCCAGCACCCTCGGACTAGACGACAATGAGCAGTTCTTC	CASTLGLDDNEQFF
.	.	TRBV4-3	TRBJ2-5	TGCGCCAGCAGCCAAGGGCTGCTCTTAGCCCAGTACTTC	CASSQGLLLAQYF
few	.	TRBV14	TRBJ2-1	TGTGCCAGCAGCCAACAGAGTAGCTACAATGAGCAGTTCTTC	CASSQQSSYNEQFF
few	.	TRBV6-5	TRBJ1-2	TGTGCCAGCAGTTACTCACCAGAGACCTATGGCTACACCTTC	CASSYSPETYGYTF
few	TRBD1	TRBV24-1	TRBJ2-1	TGTGCCACCAGTGACCGACAGGGAACTCGTGACTACAATGAGCAGTTCTTC	CATSDRQGTRDYNEQFF
few	.	TRBV5-6	TRBJ1-3	TGTGCCAGCAGCTTGGGAGTCGGAAACACCATATATTTT	CASSLGVGNTIYF
.	.	TRBV7-9	TRBJ1-1	TGTGCCAGCAGCTACAGGGTTACTGAAGCTTTCTTT	CASSYRVTEAFF
.	.	TRBV9	TRBJ2-3	TGTGCCAGCAGCGTAGTTGGCGGGGTGGTAGATACGCAGTATTTT	CASSVVGGVVDTQYF
many	.	TRBV7-6	TRBJ2-1	TGTGCCAGCAGCTTAGTCCGCAATGAGCAGTTCTTC	CASSLVRNEQFF
few	.	TRBV29-1	TRBJ2-7	TGCAGCGTACCTTTCGGGACCGAGCAGTACTTC	CSVPFGTEQYF
.	TRBD1	TRBV3-1	TRBJ2-3	TGTGCCAGCAGCCACCGGGACAGGGCCACAGATACGCAGTATTTT	CASSHRDRATDTQYF
few	.	TRBV4-1	TRBJ1-5	TGCGCCAGCAGCCCAAACAGGGTTGGTAGCAATCAGCCCCAGCATTTT	CASSPNRVGSNQPQHF
.	.	TRBV11-2	TRBJ2-1	TGTGCCAGTAAGGGAACTGAGCAGTTCTTC	CASKGTEQFF
few	.	TRBV7-9	TRBJ1-1	TGTGCCAGCAGCTTAGTGGGACCGCGCCTTGAAGCTTTCTTT	CASSLVGPRLEAFF
few	TRBD1	TRBV27	TRBJ1-5	TGTGCCAGCAGTTTATCAGTTCAGGGGGTTTGGCCCCAGCATTTT	CASSLSVQGVWPQHF
few	.	TRBV4-1	TRBJ1-1	TGCGCCAGCAGCCAATTTAATGAAGCTTTCTTT	CASSQFNEAFF
few	TRBD1	TRBV27	TRBJ2-1	TGTGCCAGCAGCCCATCTCCAGGGGGTGGCAATGAGCAGTTCTTC	CASSPSPGGGNEQFF
.	.	TRBV7-2	TRBJ1-6	TGTGCCAGCAGCGGGGGCCCTCTTGATCCCCTCCACTTT	CASSGGPLDPLHF
many	.	TRBV29-1	TRBJ1-2	TGCAGCGTTGAAGAGGACAAGGATGGGAATGGCTACACCTTC	CSVEEDKDGNGYTF
many	.	TRBV29-1	TRBJ2-2	TGCAGCGCCGGGGGTGTACAAGGCACCGGGGAGCTGTTTTTT	CSAGGVQGTGELFF
.	TRBD1	TRBV10-3	TRBJ1-2	TGTGCCATCAGCCCGCCCACAGGGGACGATGGCTACACCTTC	CAISPPTGDDGYTF
many	TRBD1	TRBV27	TRBJ1-6	TGTGCCAGCAGTTCGGGACAGGGCACCTATAATTCACCCCTCCACTTT	CASSSGQGTYNSPLHF
many	.	TRBV29-1	TRBJ1-1	TGCAGCGTTGAGGTGAACACTGAAGCTTTCTTT	CSVEVNTEAFF
.	.	TRBV7-9	TRBJ1-5	TGTGCCAGCAGCTTAGGCGGGGGACCTTATAGCAATCAGCCCCAGCATTTT	CASSLGGGPYSNQPQHF
.	.	TRBV5-5	TRBJ2-6	TGTGCCAGCAGCTTGGATGTGAGAACAACCTCTGGGGCCAACGTCCTGACTTTC	CASSLDVRTTSGANVLTF
few	.	TRBV15	TRBJ1-4	TGTGCCACCAGCAGAGATCTCGCCAGATACGAAAAACTGTTTTTT	CATSRDLARYEKLFF
.	.	TRBV21-1	TRBJ1-3	TGTGCCAGCATCCACGGGAGGGCAGAAGGAAACACCATATATTTT	CASIHGRAEGNTIYF
few	.	TRBV24-1	TRBJ2-5	TGTGCCACCAGTGATCTACAGGCAGAGACCCAGTACTTC	CATSDLQAETQYF
few	.	TRBV4-2	TRBJ2-6	TGTGCCAGCAGCCCACGACTGGAGGAGGAGTCCGGGGCCAACGTCCTGACTTTC	CASSPRLEEESGANVLTF
few	TRBD1	TRBV11-2	TRBJ2-3	TGTGCCAGCAGCCCGGGTCAGGGGGTCACAGATACGCAGTATTTT	CASSPGQGVTDTQYF
.	.	TRBV4-3	TRBJ2-3	TGCGCCAGCAGCCAAGAGACGGGGGGCCTCACAGATACGCAGTATTTT	CASSQETGGLTDTQYF
.	.	TRBV27	TRBJ1-5	TGTGCCAGCAGTTTCAGGGCAGCCGCCAATCAGCCCCAGCATTTT	CASSFRAAANQPQHF
few	TRBD1	TRBV27	TRBJ1-1	TGTGCCAGCAGTTTATCCACAGGGGCTCCTGAAGCTTTCTTT	CASSLSTGAPEAFF
few	TRBD1	TRBV4-1	TRBJ2-4	TGCGCCAGCAGCTACAGCAACCAAGACAGGGGAAGCATTCAGTACTTC	CASSYSNQDRGSIQYF
.	.	TRBV7-8	TRBJ1-1	TGTGCCAGCAGTTCCGAACATAGAACGAACACTGAAGCTTTCTTT	CASSSEHRTNTEAFF
.	.	TRBV6-2/TRBV6-3	TRBJ1-1	TGTGCCAGCGGATGGGCCAGTAACACTGAAGCTTTCTTT	CASGWASNTEAFF
.	.	TRBV7-9	TRBJ2-1	TGTGCCAGCAGCTCGGGGGCCCGGGAGCAGTTCTTC	CASSSGAREQFF
few	.	TRBV4-1	TRBJ1-1	TGCGCCAGCAGCCAAGATCGTCCGGTGAACACTGAAGCTTTCTTT	CASSQDRPVNTEAFF
few	TRBD2	TRBV4-3	TRBJ2-3	TGCGCCAGCAGCCAAGACCCCCATATAGCGGGGGTCACAGATACGCAGTATTTT	CASSQDPHIAGVTDTQYF
.	.	TRBV7-8	TRBJ1-5	TGTGCCAGCAGCTTTAACCCGGCCAGGGAAAATAGCAATCAGCCCCAGCATTTT	CASSFNPARENSNQPQHF
few	TRBD1	TRBV29-1	TRBJ1-2	TGCAGCGTTGAAGATCGGGGACAGGTAGATGGCTACACCTTC	CSVEDRGQVDGYTF
few	TRBD1	TRBV30	TRBJ1-1	TGTGCCTGGAGAGAACAGGGGGCGAACACTGAAGCTTTCTTT	CAWREQGANTEAFF
few	TRBD1	TRBV19	TRBJ2-7	TGTGCCAGTAGTTCCGGGACAGGGGCAGGTTCGGCCGAGCAGTACTTC	CASSSGTGAGSAEQYF
.	.	TRBV5-1	TRBJ2-2	TGCGCCAGCAGCTTGGACACCGCGAACACCGGGGAGCTGTTTTTT	CASSLDTANTGELFF
few	.	TRBV30	TRBJ2-4	TGTGCCTGGAGTATGGCTGCGGACATTCAGTACTTC	CAWSMAADIQYF
few	.	TRBV19	TRBJ2-1	TGTGCCAGTAGTATCGGCGGGTACTCCTACAATGAGCAGTTCTTC	CASSIGGYSYNEQFF
many	.	TRBV7-9	TRBJ2-6	TGTGCCAGCAGCTTATCGGGGTTTTCTGGGGCCAACGTCCTGACTTTC	CASSLSGFSGANVLTF
.	.	TRBV2	TRBJ2-1	TGTGCCAGCAGTGAGACCGGACCATCTTTGGGCACCAGGCCGTTCTTC	CASSETGPSLGTRPFF
.	TRBD2	TRBV4-2	TRBJ2-1	TGTGCCAGCAGCCAAGGGACCTCGGCGGGGGGATACAATGAGCAGTTCTTC	CASSQGTSAGGYNEQFF
.	.	TRBV24-1	TRBJ2-1	TGTGCCACCAGTGAAGTTTGGGGACGCGAGCAGTTCTTC	CATSEVWGREQFF
few	TRBD1	TRBV10-2	TRBJ2-2	TGCGCCAGTAACAGGGGGCTCCACACCGGGGAGCTGTTTTTT	CASNRGLHTGELFF
.	.	TRBV4-1	TRBJ2-7	TGCGCCAGCAGCCAGAGGGGGGGGGAGGACGACGAGCAGTACTTC	CASSQRGGEDDEQYF